This T cell receptor (beta chain) derives from a study of blood T cell repertoires in COVID-19. The CDR3 is 16 amino acids. Germline V gene data show CDR1 as MDHEN and CDR2 as SYDVKM. V trimming: 3 bases; J trimming: 3 bases; junction bases outside the gene matches: 8. TCRdb's table, derived via immunoSEQ multiplex PCR, lists solely in-frame clones and lacks some. The table lists about 370,000 clones, roughly 90% of them singletons. This TCR came from a woman aged 25 to 39 with COVID-19, enrolled during active disease. The sample taken for sequencing was peripheral blood. This chain connects TRBV28 to TRBJ1-2; 9 bases map to TRBD1. The CDR3 DNA is TGTGCCAGCAGTTTCCCCACGACAGGGGGGGACTATGGCTACACCTTC. The encoded protein is CASSFPTTGGDYGYTF.